Given below is one T cell receptor (beta chain) in context. Its antigen is still unknown. Following culture for approximately ten days, CD4+ T cells were isolated. Two doses of either BNT162b2 or mRNA-1273 were given to each participant. The CDR3 totals 13 residues. Germline-derived CDR1 and CDR2 are GTSNPN and SVGIG (reference sequence). V was shortened by 2 bases and J by 4 bases, with 9 bases between the two germline ends. This entry comes from a study of vaccination effects on CD4 cells after COVID-19. Broader study findings: Clones that were induced by infection or by vaccine showed marked contraction late after vaccination.

Some clones are missing from TCRdb's copy, which holds only in-frame ones; the method was immunoSEQ multiplex PCR. The table has over 45,000 clones, around 70% seen once; the top ten hold 6.5% to 9%. The receptor comes from a human donor who received a COVID-19 vaccine. The gene calls are TRBV30 and TRBJ1-5, with D tentatively TRBD1 (5 bases). This material consisted of CD4+ T cells from PBMCs cultured without peptide, taken after COVID-19 vaccination. CDR3 amino acids: CAWSYGQNQPQHF. CDR3 nucleotides: TGTGCCTGGAGTTACGGACAAAATCAGCCCCAGCATTTT.